The text below deals with one TCR beta chain. Profiled with immunoSEQ multiplex PCR; TCRdb holds only in-frame clones, not every one. The repertoire includes 35,000 to 50,000 clones, approximately 91% of them detected once, and roughly 2.2% sits in the top ten. These data belong to a study of blood T cell repertoires in COVID-19. V trimming: 4 bases; J trimming: 6 bases; junction bases outside the gene matches: 6. CDR1 and CDR2 from the germline V gene are SGHNT and YYREEE (reference sequence). CDR3 length: 14 amino acids. The receptor was isolated from a middle-aged man with active COVID-19. The material sequenced was peripheral blood. The J gene is TRBJ2-1, the V gene TRBV5-4; TRBD2 matches 8 bases. CDR3 in DNA: TGTGCCAGCAGCGAACCGGGGACTAGCAATGAGCAGTTCTTC. This gives the protein CASSEPGTSNEQFF.